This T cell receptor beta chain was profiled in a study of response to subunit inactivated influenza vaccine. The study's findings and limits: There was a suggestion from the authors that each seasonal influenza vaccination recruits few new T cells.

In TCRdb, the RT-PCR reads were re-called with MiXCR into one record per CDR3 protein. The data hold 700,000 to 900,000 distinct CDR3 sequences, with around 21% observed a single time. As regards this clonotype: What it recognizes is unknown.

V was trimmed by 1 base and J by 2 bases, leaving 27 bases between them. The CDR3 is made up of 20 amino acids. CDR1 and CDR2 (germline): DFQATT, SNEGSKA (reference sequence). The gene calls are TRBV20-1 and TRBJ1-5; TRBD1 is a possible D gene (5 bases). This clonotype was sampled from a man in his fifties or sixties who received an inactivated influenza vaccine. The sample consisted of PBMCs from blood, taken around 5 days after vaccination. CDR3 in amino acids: CSARVGSAAGKILGNQPQHF. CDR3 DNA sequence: TGCAGTGCTAGAGTCGGTTCTGCGGCAGGGAAGATACTTGGCAATCAGCCCCAGCATTTT.